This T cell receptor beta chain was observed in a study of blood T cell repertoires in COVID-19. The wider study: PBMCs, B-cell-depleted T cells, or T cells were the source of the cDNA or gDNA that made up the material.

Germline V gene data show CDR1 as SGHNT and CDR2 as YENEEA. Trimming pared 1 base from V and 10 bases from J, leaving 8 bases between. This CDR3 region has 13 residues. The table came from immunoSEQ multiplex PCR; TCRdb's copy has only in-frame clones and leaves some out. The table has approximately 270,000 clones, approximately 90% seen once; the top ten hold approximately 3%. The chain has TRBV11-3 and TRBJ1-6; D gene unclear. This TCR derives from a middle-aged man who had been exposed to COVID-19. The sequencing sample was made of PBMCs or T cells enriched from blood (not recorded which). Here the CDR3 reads CASSLVTGSPLHF. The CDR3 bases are TGTGCCAGCAGCTTAGTAACGGGGTCACCCCTCCACTTT.